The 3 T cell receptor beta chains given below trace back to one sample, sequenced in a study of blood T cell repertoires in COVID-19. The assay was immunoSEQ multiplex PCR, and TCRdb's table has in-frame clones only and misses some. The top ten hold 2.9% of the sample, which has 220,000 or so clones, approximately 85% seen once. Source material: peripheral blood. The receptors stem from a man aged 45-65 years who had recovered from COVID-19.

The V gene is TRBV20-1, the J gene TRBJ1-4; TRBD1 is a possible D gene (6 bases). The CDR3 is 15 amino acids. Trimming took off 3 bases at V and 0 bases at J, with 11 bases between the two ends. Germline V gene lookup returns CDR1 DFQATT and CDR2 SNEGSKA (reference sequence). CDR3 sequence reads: CSASDPGATNEKLFF. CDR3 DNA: TGCAGTGCTAGTGATCCAGGGGCAACTAATGAAAAACTGTTTTTT.

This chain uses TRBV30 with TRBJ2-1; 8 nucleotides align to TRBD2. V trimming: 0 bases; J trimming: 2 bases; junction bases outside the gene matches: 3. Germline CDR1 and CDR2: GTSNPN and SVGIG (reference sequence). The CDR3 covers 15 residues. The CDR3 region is CAWSVDGRAYNEQFF. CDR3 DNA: TGTGCCTGGAGTGTAGACGGGAGGGCCTACAATGAGCAGTTCTTC.

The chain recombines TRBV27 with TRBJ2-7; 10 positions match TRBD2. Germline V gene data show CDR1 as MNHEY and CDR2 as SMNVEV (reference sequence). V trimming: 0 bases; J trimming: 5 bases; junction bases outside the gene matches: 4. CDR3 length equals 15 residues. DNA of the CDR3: TGTGCCAGCAGTTTATCGCTAGCGGGAGTCAACGAGCAGTACTTC. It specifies CASSLSLAGVNEQYF.